Below are 6 T cell receptor beta chains sequenced from a single sample in a study of shared clonotypes between healthy human individuals (TCRdb year 2020). Libraries were prepared through the immunoSEQ multiplex PCR assay. Not all clones reach the TCRdb copy of this immuneACCESS table, which keeps in-frame sequences only. Checked studies attribute under half of the gap to unresolved V genes and leave the rest unexplained. The sample contains around 1.4 million clones, 98% of them found a single time. Clones ranked in the top ten supply about 0.35% of the sample. The sample comprised naive CD4+ T cells sorted from blood. Taken with the paper, the label for cell subset or site translates to: CD45RA+ positively selected. These receptors all come from a man aged 25-40 years in good health.

This chain connects TRBV6-1 to TRBJ2-5, with 7 positions matching TRBD1. The germline CDR1 and CDR2 sequences are MNHNS and SASEGT. V lost 2 bases and J lost 2; bases outside the gene matches: 2. This CDR3 is built from 14 residues. The CDR3 coding sequence is TGTGCCAGCAGTGAATGGGGACAGCAAGAGACCCAGTACTTC. It is translated as CASSEWGQQETQYF.

The sample holds one count of this clone. The chain has TRBV28 and TRBJ2-1; maybe TRBD2 (5 bases). The CDR3 has 13 amino acids. CDR1 and CDR2 (germline): MDHEN, SYDVKM. Trimming pared 2 bases from V and 9 bases from J, leaving 11 bases between. DNA of the CDR3: TGTGCCAGCAGTTTACCGGGGTCGGGTGAGCAGTTCTTC. Translation gives CASSLPGSGEQFF.

The genes are TRBV23-1 and TRBJ2-7; 7 bases align to TRBD1. TRBV23-1 counts as an open reading frame of uncertain function. Trimming removed 3 bases from V and 5 bases from J; junction bases left unmatched: 7. The CDR3 contains 14 residues. In DNA, the CDR3 is TGCGCCAGCAGTCAGCGACAGGGATTGCACGAGCAGTACTTC. Translating gives CASSQRQGLHEQYF.

The chain combines TRBV25-1 with TRBJ2-4; perhaps D is TRBD1 or TRBD2 (5 bases each). The ends were cut back, 3 bases at V and 8 bases at J, with 8 bases in the middle. This CDR3 has 12 amino acids. CDR1 and CDR2 (germline): MGHDK, SYGVNS. CDR3 loop: CASSDRGDIQYF. For the CDR3, the DNA is TGTGCCAGCAGTGATAGGGGAGACATTCAGTACTTC.

The chain employs TRBV13 and TRBJ2-7; the match to TRBD2 covers 11 bases. From germline, CDR1 is PRHDT and CDR2 FYEKMQ (reference sequence). The CDR3 consists of 15 residues. Trimming at V came to 5 bases and at J to 2 bases, leaving 5 bases not matched to a gene. The CDR3 DNA reads as TGTGCCAGCAGCCCCCAGACTAGCGGGGCCTACGAGCAGTACTTC. This encodes CASSPQTSGAYEQYF.

This sequence joins TRBV19 and TRBJ1-3; D not resolved. Trimming cost V 5 bases and J 1 base, with 18 bases left between them. The germline gives CDR1 LNHDA, CDR2 SQIVND (reference sequence). The CDR3 covers 17 residues. The CDR3 region is CASSHVGRSRSGNTIYF. CDR3 nucleotide sequence: TGTGCCAGTAGTCACGTGGGCAGGTCTCGTTCTGGAAACACCATATATTTT.